What follows are 10 T cell receptor beta chains derived from one specimen sequenced in a study of T-cell memory formation after mild COVID-19. TCRdb recomputed calls from the 5' RACE reads with MiXCR, one row per CDR3 protein. The data hold tens of thousands of distinct CDR3 sequences, with 7% to 8% observed a single time. The sample consisted of PBMCs or a T cell subset sorted from them (not recorded which). Source of these receptors: a man between 18 and 35 years old who had mild COVID-19 (a few samples of this study predate the infection). Cell type and time point are not known.

There are a few counts of this clonotype. The chain uses TRBV28 and TRBJ1-5; 8 nucleotides match TRBD1. The germline gives CDR1 MDHEN, CDR2 SYDVKM. Unmatched junction bases numbered 7, after V lost 5 bases and J lost 1 base. The CDR3 has 16 amino acids. The CDR3 DNA sequence: TGTGCCAGCAGTCCAGGGGGCCGTGGGAGCAATCAGCCCCAGCATTTT. Translated, it gives CASSPGGRGSNQPQHF.

This clonotype appeared many times. The gene calls are TRBV7-2 and TRBJ2-5; no clear D. Germline CDR1 is SGHTA and CDR2 is FQGNSA. CDR3 length: 12 amino acids. V lost 6 bases to trimming and J lost 5 bases, with 10 bases between them. CDR3 nucleotide sequence: TGTGCCAGCAGTTATGACGGTGAGACCCAGTACTTC. Translation gives CASSYDGETQYF.

This clonotype was seen only a few times. The genes are TRBV28 and TRBJ2-1, with D perhaps TRBD1 or TRBD2 (5 bases each). V lost 6 bases and J lost 7, with 13 bases in between. The CDR3 loop spans 13 amino acids. Germline CDR1 and CDR2: MDHEN and SYDVKM. CDR3 nucleotide sequence: TGTGCCAGCAGCGTAGTTTGGGGGAATGAGCAGTTCTTC. This gives the protein CASSVVWGNEQFF.

Ten or more counts support this clonotype. The CDR3 nucleotides are TGTGCCAGCAGTTTACGGGGGGGAGAGACCCAGTACTTC. It encodes CASSLRGGETQYF. This chain connects TRBV12-3 or TRBV12-4 to TRBJ2-5; 8 nucleotides agree with TRBD2. This CDR3 is built from 13 residues. The J segment lost 4 bases and the V segment lost 2 bases, leaving 0 bases of the junction unmatched.

The chain recombines TRBV28 with TRBJ1-2; no clear D gene. Looked up from germline, CDR1 is MDHEN and CDR2 is SYDVKM. V lost 8 bases and J 8 bases, leaving 27 bases between the germline ends. The CDR3 runs 16 residues. CDR3 in amino acids: CASSTLRNDQSWGYTF. The CDR3 DNA reads as TGTGCCAGCTCCACACTTCGAAATGACCAGAGTTGGGGCTACACCTTC.

This clonotype came up many times. The rearrangement links TRBV6-2 or TRBV6-3 to TRBJ2-2; D perhaps matches TRBD1 (6 bases). In germline, CDR1 is MNHEY, CDR2 SVGEGT. The CDR3 covers 12 residues. V was clipped by 7 bases and J by 4 bases, with 7 bases between them. The CDR3 DNA reads TGTGCCAGCACCAGGGGCACCGGGGAGCTGTTTTTT. It encodes CASTRGTGELFF.

This clonotype was found many times. The chain combines TRBV6-2 or TRBV6-3 with TRBJ1-1, with no clear D. CDR3 length: 12 amino acids. The V gene lost 6 bases and the J gene lost 12 bases, with 17 bases spanning the gap. CDR1 is MNHEY, CDR2 SVGEGT, per germline. The CDR3: CASSPALRTTFF. The DNA for the CDR3 is TGTGCCAGCAGCCCCGCTCTACGAACGACTTTCTTT.

The J gene is TRBJ1-1, the V gene TRBV25-1, with D uncertain. This CDR3 is 15 amino acids long. V was clipped by 2 bases and J by 0 bases, with 10 bases between them. Germline V gene lookup returns CDR1 MGHDK and CDR2 SYGVNS. CDR3 amino acids: CASSESRKLNTEAFF. CDR3 coding DNA: TGTGCCAGCAGTGAAAGTAGAAAACTGAACACTGAAGCTTTCTTT.

This clonotype was detected many times. The rearrangement links TRBV9 to TRBJ2-1, with 9 bases identical to TRBD2. Germline V gene data show CDR1 as SGDLS and CDR2 as YYNGEE. With V trimmed by 0 bases and J by 8 bases, 3 bases remained unmatched. The CDR3 covers 14 residues. This chain's CDR3 is CASSVAGTSYEQFF. The CDR3, as DNA: TGTGCCAGCAGCGTAGCCGGGACTAGCTATGAGCAGTTCTTC.

This clonotype has at least ten counts. J is TRBJ2-6 and V is TRBV5-1; D perhaps matches TRBD2 (6 bases). The CDR3 length is 18 residues. Germline values: CDR1 SGHRS, CDR2 YFSETQ. Trimming removed 2 bases from V and 0 bases from J, with 15 bases in between. The CDR3 loop reads CASSFIAGAGSGANVLTF. CDR3 nucleotides: TGCGCCAGCAGCTTCATCGCCGGAGCGGGCTCTGGGGCCAACGTCCTGACTTTC. Drawing the rest from reference TRBV5-1 and TRBJ2-6, the complete variable domain is KAGVTQTPRYLIKTRGQQVTLSCSPISGHRSVSWYQQTPGQGLQFLFEYFSETQRNKGNFPGRFSGRQFSNSRSEMNVSTLELGDSALYLCASSFIAGAGSGANVLTFGAGSRLTVL.